This T cell receptor (beta chain) appears in the sequencing data of a study of blood T cells in healthy people across ages. The study's findings and limits: Samples with more naive T cells showed higher observed beta diversity. Versus aged donors, long-lived donors had higher diversity and more naive CD4+ cells.

This CDR3 region has 14 residues. V lost 6 bases to trimming and J lost 7 bases, with 16 bases between them. Germline-derived CDR1 and CDR2 are DFQATT and SNEGSKA (reference sequence). Donors ranged from roughly 6 to 100 years old and were healthy Caucasians in Russia. The authors drew around 9.3 milliliters of peripheral blood from each donor. Only a few counts were recorded for this clonotype. The antigen is undetermined. PCR was performed a second time for about 6 to 12 cycles using a sample-barcoded 5' primer and a J-beta primer mix. TCRdb used MiXCR to reprocess the 5' RACE reads, holding one entry per CDR3 protein. Seen here are 630,000 or so distinct CDR3 sequences, about 30% observed once, and the top ten hold around a sixth.

The source of this sequence is a woman older than 75 in good health. The rearrangement joins TRBV20-1 to TRBJ1-6, with D perhaps TRBD1 (5 bases). Sequenced input: blood. CDR3 sequence reads: CSATTGHSNSPLHF. The CDR3 bases are TGCAGTGCCACAACAGGACACTCGAATTCACCCCTCCACTTT.